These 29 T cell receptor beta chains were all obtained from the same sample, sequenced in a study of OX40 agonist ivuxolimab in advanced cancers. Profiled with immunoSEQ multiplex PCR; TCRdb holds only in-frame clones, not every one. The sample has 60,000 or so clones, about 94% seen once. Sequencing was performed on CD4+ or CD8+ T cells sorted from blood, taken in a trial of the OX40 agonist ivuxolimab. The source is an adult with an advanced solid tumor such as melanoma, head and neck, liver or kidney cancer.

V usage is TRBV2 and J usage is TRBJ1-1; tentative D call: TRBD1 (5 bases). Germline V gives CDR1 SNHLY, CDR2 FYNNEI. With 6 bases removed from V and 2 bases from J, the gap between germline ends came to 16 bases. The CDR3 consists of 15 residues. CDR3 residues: CASRIFEGVNTEAFF. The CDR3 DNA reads TGTGCCAGCAGGATTTTTGAAGGGGTCAACACTGAAGCTTTCTTT.

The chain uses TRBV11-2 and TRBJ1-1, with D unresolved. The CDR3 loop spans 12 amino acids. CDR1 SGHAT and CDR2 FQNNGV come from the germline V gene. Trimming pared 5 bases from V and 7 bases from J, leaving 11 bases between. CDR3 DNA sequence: TGTGCCAGCAGCGATTGGGCGGTTGAAGCTTTCTTT. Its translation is CASSDWAVEAFF.

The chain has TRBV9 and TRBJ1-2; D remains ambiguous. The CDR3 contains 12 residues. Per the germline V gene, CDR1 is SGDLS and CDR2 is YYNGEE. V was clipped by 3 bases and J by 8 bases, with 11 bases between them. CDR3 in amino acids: CASSGRPEGYTF. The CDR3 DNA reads TGTGCCAGCAGCGGCAGACCCGAGGGCTACACCTTC. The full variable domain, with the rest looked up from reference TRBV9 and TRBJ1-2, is DSGVTQTPKHLITATGQRVTLRCSPRSGDLSVYWYQQSLDQGLQFLIQYYNGEERAKGNILERFSAQQFPDLHSELNLSSLELGDSALYFCASSGRPEGYTFGSGTRLTVV.

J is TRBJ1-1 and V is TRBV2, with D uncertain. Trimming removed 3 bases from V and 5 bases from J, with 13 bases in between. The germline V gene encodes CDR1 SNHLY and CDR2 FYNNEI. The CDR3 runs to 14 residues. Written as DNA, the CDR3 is TGTGCCAGCAGTGAGTCCTTACAGTGGACTGAAGCTTTCTTT. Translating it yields CASSESLQWTEAFF.

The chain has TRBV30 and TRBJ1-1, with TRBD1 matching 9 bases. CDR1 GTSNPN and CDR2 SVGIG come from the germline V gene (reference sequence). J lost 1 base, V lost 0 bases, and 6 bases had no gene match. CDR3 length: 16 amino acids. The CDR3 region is CAWSVRQGVGNTEAFF. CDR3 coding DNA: TGTGCCTGGAGTGTACGACAGGGGGTGGGGAACACTGAAGCTTTCTTT.

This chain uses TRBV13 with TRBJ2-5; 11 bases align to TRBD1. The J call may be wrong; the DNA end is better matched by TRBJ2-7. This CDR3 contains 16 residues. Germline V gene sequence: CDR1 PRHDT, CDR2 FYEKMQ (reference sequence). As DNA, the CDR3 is TGTGCCAGCAGCGGACCCTGGACAGGGGGCTCGGCCGAGCAGTACTTC. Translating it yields CASSGPWTGGSAEQYF.

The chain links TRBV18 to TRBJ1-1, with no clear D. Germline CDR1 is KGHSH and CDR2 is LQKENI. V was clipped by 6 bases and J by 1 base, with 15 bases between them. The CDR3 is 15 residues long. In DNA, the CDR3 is TGTGCCAGCTCGCCGATTTCCCCGGGGAACACTGAAGCTTTCTTT. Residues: CASSPISPGNTEAFF.

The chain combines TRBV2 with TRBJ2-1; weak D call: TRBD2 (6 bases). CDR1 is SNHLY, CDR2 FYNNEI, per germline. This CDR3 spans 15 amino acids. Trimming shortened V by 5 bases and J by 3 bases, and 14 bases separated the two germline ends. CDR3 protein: CASSKGLTNYNEQFF. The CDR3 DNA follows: TGTGCCAGCAGTAAGGGACTTACAAACTACAATGAGCAGTTCTTC.

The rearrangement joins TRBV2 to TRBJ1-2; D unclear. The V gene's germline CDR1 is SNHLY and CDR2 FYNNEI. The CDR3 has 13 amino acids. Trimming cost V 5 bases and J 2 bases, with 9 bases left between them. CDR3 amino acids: CASSPGTNYGYTF. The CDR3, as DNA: TGTGCCAGCAGTCCGGGAACCAACTATGGCTACACCTTC.

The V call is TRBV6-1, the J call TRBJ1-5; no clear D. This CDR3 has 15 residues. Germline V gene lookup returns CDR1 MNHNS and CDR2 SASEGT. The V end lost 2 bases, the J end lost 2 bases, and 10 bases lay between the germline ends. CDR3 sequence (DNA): TGTGCCAGCAGTGAATGGTCCGGGGGCAATCAGCCCCAGCATTTT. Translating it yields CASSEWSGGNQPQHF.

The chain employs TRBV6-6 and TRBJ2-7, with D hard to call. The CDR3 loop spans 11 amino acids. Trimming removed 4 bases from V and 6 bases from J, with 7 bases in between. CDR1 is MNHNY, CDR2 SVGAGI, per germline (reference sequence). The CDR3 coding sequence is TGTGCCAGCAGTTCCGCCGGCGAGCAGTACTTC. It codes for CASSSAGEQYF.

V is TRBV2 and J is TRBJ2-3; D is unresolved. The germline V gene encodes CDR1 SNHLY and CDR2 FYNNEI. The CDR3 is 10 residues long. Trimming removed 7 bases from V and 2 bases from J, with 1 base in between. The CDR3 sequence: CASNTDTQYF. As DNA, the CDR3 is TGTGCCAGCAACACAGATACGCAGTATTTT.

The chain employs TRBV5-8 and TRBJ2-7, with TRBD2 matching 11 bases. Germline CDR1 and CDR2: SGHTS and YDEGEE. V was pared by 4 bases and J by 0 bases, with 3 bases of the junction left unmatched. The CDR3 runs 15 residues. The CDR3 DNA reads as TGTGCCAGCAGCCTTACTAGCGGGAGCTCCTACGAGCAGTACTTC. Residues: CASSLTSGSSYEQYF.

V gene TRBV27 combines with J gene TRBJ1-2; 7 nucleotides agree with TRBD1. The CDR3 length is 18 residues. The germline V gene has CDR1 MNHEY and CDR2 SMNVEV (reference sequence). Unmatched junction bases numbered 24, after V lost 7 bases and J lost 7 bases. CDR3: CASKQDGTASVFDCGYTF. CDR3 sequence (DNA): TGTGCCAGCAAACAAGACGGGACAGCCTCCGTTTTTGACTGTGGCTACACCTTC.

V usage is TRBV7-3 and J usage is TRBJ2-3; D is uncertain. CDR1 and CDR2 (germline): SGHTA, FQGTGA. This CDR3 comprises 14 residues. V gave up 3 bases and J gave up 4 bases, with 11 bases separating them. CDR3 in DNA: TGTGCCAGCAGCTTCCGTGGACCGTCAGATACGCAGTATTTT. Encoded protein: CASSFRGPSDTQYF.

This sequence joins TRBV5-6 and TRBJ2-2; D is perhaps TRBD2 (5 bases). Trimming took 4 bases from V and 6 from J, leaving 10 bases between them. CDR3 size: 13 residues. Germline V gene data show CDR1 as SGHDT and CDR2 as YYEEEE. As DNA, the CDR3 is TGTGCCAGCAGCCCTGGACTTTCCGGGGAGCTGTTTTTT. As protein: CASSPGLSGELFF.

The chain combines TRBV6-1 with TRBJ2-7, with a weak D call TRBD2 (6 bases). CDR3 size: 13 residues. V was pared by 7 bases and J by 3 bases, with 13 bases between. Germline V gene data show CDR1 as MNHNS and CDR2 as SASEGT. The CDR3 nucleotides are TGTGCCAGCACCTGGGGGGAGAACTACGAGCAGTACTTC. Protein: CASTWGENYEQYF.

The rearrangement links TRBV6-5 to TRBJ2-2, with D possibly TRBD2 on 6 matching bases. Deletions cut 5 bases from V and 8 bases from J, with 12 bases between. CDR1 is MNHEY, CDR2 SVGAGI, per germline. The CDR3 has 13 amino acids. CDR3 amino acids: CASSPSGLGELFF. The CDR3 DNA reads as TGTGCCAGCAGTCCCTCGGGACTTGGGGAGCTGTTTTTT.

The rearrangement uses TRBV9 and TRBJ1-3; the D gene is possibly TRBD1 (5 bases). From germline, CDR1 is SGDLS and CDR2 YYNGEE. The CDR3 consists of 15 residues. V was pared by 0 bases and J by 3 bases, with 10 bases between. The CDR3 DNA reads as TGTGCCAGCAGCGTAGAGGGGACGATTGGAAACACCATATATTTT. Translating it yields CASSVEGTIGNTIYF.

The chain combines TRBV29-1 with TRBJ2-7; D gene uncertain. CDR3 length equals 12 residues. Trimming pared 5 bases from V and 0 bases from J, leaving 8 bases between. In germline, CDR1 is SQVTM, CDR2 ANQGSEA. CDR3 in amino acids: CSVRSNSYEQYF. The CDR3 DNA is TGCAGCGTTAGGAGTAACTCCTACGAGCAGTACTTC.

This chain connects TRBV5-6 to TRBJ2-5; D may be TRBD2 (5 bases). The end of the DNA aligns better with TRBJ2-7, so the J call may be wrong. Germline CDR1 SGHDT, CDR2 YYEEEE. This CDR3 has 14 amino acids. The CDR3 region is CASIEWRQSYEQYF. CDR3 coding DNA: TGTGCCAGCATCGAATGGAGGCAGTCCTACGAGCAGTACTTC.

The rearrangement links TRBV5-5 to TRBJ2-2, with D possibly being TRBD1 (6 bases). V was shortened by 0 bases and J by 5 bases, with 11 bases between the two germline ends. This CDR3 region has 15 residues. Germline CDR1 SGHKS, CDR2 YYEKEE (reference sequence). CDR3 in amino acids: CASSLDRARTGELFF. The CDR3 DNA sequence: TGTGCCAGCAGCTTGGACAGGGCGAGGACCGGGGAGCTGTTTTTT.

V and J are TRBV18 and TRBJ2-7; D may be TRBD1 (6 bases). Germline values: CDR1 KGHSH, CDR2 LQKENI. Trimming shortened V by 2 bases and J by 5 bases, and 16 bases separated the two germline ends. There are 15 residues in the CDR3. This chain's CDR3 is CASSPVAGAPHEQYF. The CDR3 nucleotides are TGTGCCAGCTCACCAGTGGCAGGGGCGCCCCACGAGCAGTACTTC.

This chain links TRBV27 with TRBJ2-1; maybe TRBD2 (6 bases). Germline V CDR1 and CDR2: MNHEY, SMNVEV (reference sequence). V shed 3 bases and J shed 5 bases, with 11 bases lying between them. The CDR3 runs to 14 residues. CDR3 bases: TGTGCCAGCAGTTTTGCGGGAATAAACAATGAGCAGTTCTTC. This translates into CASSFAGINNEQFF.

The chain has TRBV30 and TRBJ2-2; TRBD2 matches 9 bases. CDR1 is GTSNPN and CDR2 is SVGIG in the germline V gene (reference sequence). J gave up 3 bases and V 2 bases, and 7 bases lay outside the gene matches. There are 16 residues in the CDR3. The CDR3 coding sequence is TGTGCCTGGAGTCCTAAACTAGCGGGCCACACCGGGGAGCTGTTTTTT. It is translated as CAWSPKLAGHTGELFF.

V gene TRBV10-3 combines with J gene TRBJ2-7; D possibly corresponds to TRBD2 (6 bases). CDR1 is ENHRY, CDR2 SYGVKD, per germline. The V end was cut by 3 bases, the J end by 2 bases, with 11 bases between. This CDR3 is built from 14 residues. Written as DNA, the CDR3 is TGTGCCATCAGTGATGTCTCGGGAGCCTACGAGCAGTACTTC. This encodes CAISDVSGAYEQYF.

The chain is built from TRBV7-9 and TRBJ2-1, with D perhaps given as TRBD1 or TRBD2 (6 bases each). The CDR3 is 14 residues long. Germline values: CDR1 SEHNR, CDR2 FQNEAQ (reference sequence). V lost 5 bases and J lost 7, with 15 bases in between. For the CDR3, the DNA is TGTGCCAGCAGCCGGAGGACGGGGGCTAATGAGCAGTTCTTC. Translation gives CASSRRTGANEQFF.

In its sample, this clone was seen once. CDR3 in amino acids: CASSLTGSLQPQHF. CDR3 coding DNA: TGTGCCAGCAGCTTAACAGGGTCGCTTCAGCCCCAGCATTTT. The rearrangement links TRBV11-2 to TRBJ1-5; TRBD1 is a possible D gene (6 bases). Germline assignment: CDR1 SGHAT and CDR2 FQNNGV. The CDR3 totals 14 residues. The germline V and J ends were trimmed by 2 bases and 6 bases, with 11 bases remaining between them.

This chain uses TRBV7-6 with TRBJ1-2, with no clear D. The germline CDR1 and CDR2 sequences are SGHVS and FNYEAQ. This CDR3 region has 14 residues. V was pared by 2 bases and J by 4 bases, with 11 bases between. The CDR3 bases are TGTGCCAGCAGCTTATCGGGAGAGGGCTATGGCTACACCTTC. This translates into CASSLSGEGYGYTF.